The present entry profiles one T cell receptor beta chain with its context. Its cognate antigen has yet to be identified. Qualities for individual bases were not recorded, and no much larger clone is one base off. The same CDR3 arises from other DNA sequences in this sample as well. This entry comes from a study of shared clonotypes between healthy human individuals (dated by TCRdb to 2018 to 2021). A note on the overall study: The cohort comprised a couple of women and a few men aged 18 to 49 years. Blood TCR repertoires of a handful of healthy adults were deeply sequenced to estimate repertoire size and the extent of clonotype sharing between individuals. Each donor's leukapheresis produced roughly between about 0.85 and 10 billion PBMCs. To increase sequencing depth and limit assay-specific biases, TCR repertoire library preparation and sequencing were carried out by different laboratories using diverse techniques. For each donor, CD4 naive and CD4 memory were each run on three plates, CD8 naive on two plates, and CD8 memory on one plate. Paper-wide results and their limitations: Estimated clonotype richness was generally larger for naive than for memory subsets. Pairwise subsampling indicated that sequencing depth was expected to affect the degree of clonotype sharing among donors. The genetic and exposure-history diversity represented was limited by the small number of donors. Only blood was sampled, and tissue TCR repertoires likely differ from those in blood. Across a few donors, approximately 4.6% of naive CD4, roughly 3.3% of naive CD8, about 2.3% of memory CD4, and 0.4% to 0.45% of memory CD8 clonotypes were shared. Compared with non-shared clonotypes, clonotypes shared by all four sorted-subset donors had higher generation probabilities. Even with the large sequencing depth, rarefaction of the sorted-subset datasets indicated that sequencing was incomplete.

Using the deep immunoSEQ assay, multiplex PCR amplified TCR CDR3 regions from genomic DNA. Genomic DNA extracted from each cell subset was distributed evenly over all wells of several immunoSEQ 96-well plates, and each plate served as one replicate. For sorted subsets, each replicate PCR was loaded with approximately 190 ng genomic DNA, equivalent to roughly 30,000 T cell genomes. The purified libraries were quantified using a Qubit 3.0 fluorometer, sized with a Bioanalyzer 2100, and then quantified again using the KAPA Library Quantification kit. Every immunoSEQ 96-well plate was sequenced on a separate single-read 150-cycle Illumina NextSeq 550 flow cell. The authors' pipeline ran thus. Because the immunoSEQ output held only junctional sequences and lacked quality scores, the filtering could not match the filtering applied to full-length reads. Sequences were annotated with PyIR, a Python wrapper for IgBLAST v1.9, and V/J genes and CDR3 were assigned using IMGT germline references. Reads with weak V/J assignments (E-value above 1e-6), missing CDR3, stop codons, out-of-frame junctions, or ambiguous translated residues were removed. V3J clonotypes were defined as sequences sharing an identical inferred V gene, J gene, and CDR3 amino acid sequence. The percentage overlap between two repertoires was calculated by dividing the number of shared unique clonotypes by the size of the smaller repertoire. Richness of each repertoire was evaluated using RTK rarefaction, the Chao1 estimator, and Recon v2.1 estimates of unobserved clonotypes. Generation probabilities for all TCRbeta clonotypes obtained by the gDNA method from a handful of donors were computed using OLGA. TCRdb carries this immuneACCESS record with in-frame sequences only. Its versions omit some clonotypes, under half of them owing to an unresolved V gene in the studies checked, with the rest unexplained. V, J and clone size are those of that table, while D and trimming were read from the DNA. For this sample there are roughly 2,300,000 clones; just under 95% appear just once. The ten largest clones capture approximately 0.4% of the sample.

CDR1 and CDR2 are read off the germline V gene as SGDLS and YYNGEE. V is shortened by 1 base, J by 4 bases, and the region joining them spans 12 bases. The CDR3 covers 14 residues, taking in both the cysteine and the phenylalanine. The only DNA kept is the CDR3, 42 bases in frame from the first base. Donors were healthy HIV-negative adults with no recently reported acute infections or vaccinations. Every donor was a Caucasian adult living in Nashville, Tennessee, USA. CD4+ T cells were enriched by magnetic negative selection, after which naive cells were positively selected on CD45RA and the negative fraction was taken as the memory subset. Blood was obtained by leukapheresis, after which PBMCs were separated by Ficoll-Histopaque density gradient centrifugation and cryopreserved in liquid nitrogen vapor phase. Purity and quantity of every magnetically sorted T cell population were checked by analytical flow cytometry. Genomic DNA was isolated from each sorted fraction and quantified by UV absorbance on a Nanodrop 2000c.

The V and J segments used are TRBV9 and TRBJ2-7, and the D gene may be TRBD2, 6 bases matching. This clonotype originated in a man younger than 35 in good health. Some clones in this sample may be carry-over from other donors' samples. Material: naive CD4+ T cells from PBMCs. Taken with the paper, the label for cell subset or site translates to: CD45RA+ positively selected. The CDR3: CASSVSSGSYEQYF. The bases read TGTGCCAGCAGCGTAAGTAGCGGATCTTACGAGCAGTACTTC. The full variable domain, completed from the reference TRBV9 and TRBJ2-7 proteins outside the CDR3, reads DSGVTQTPKHLITATGQRVTLRCSPRSGDLSVYWYQQSLDQGLQFLIQYYNGEERAKGNILERFSAQQFPDLHSELNLSSLELGDSALYFCASSVSSGSYEQYFGPGTRLTVT.